This paragraph reports one TCR beta chain. Its matching antigen is unknown. Only in-frame clones appear in the TCRdb table, and some are missing; sequencing was by immunoSEQ multiplex PCR. The sample records approximately 82,000 clones, roughly two thirds being singletons. This specimen comes from a study of shared clonotypes between healthy human individuals. Whole-study context: CD8 memory received one plate per donor, CD8 naive two, CD4 memory three and CD4 naive three. Study-level points and caveats: Limitation of the genetic and exposure-history diversity represented came from the few donors. The rarefaction results pointed to incomplete sorted-subset sequencing despite large depth.

The germline CDR1 and CDR2 sequences are LNHNV and YYDKDF (reference sequence). This CDR3 contains 15 residues. V was trimmed by 0 bases and J by 2 bases, leaving 11 bases between them. Together with CD45RO+ cells, CCR7-negative CD45RA+ TemRA cells were included in CD8 memory. The sequenced material came from memory CD8+ T cells sorted from blood. Indicated subset: CD45RO+ cells pooled with CCR7-negative TemRA cells. V gene TRBV15 combines with J gene TRBJ2-7, with D perhaps given as TRBD1 or TRBD2 (5 bases each). The TCR sequence derives from a man younger than 45 in good health. CDR3: CATSREAGRTYEQYF. In DNA form, the CDR3 reads TGTGCCACCAGCAGAGAGGCAGGGAGAACCTACGAGCAGTACTTC.